This T cell receptor (beta chain) derives from a study of blood T cell repertoires in COVID-19. Study overall: Some COVID-19 samples were acute and others convalescent; all came from the United States, Italy and Spain. T cells, B-cell-depleted T cells, or PBMCs provided the cDNA or gDNA that served as material.

The J segment lost 3 bases and the V segment lost 2 bases, leaving 4 bases of the junction unmatched. The CDR3 extends over 16 amino acids. Germline V gives CDR1 MNHEY, CDR2 SVGAGI. Study processing details: Estimation of nucleated cell counts relied on the amplification of reference gene primers. Profiling relied on immunoSEQ multiplex PCR, and the TCRdb table lists in-frame clones only, not all of them. From that table come the V and J calls and clone size; the DNA was used to work out D and trimming. The table records about 70,000 clones, approximately 80% of them present only once. V usage is TRBV6-5 and J usage is TRBJ1-1, with 12 bases fitting TRBD1. This receptor was obtained from a woman aged 70-85 years with acute or convalescent COVID-19. Sequencing was performed on peripheral blood. The CDR3 DNA sequence: TGTGCCAGCAGTTACGGGACAGGGGGCAGGTACACTGAAGCTTTCTTT. Encoded protein: CASSYGTGGRYTEAFF.